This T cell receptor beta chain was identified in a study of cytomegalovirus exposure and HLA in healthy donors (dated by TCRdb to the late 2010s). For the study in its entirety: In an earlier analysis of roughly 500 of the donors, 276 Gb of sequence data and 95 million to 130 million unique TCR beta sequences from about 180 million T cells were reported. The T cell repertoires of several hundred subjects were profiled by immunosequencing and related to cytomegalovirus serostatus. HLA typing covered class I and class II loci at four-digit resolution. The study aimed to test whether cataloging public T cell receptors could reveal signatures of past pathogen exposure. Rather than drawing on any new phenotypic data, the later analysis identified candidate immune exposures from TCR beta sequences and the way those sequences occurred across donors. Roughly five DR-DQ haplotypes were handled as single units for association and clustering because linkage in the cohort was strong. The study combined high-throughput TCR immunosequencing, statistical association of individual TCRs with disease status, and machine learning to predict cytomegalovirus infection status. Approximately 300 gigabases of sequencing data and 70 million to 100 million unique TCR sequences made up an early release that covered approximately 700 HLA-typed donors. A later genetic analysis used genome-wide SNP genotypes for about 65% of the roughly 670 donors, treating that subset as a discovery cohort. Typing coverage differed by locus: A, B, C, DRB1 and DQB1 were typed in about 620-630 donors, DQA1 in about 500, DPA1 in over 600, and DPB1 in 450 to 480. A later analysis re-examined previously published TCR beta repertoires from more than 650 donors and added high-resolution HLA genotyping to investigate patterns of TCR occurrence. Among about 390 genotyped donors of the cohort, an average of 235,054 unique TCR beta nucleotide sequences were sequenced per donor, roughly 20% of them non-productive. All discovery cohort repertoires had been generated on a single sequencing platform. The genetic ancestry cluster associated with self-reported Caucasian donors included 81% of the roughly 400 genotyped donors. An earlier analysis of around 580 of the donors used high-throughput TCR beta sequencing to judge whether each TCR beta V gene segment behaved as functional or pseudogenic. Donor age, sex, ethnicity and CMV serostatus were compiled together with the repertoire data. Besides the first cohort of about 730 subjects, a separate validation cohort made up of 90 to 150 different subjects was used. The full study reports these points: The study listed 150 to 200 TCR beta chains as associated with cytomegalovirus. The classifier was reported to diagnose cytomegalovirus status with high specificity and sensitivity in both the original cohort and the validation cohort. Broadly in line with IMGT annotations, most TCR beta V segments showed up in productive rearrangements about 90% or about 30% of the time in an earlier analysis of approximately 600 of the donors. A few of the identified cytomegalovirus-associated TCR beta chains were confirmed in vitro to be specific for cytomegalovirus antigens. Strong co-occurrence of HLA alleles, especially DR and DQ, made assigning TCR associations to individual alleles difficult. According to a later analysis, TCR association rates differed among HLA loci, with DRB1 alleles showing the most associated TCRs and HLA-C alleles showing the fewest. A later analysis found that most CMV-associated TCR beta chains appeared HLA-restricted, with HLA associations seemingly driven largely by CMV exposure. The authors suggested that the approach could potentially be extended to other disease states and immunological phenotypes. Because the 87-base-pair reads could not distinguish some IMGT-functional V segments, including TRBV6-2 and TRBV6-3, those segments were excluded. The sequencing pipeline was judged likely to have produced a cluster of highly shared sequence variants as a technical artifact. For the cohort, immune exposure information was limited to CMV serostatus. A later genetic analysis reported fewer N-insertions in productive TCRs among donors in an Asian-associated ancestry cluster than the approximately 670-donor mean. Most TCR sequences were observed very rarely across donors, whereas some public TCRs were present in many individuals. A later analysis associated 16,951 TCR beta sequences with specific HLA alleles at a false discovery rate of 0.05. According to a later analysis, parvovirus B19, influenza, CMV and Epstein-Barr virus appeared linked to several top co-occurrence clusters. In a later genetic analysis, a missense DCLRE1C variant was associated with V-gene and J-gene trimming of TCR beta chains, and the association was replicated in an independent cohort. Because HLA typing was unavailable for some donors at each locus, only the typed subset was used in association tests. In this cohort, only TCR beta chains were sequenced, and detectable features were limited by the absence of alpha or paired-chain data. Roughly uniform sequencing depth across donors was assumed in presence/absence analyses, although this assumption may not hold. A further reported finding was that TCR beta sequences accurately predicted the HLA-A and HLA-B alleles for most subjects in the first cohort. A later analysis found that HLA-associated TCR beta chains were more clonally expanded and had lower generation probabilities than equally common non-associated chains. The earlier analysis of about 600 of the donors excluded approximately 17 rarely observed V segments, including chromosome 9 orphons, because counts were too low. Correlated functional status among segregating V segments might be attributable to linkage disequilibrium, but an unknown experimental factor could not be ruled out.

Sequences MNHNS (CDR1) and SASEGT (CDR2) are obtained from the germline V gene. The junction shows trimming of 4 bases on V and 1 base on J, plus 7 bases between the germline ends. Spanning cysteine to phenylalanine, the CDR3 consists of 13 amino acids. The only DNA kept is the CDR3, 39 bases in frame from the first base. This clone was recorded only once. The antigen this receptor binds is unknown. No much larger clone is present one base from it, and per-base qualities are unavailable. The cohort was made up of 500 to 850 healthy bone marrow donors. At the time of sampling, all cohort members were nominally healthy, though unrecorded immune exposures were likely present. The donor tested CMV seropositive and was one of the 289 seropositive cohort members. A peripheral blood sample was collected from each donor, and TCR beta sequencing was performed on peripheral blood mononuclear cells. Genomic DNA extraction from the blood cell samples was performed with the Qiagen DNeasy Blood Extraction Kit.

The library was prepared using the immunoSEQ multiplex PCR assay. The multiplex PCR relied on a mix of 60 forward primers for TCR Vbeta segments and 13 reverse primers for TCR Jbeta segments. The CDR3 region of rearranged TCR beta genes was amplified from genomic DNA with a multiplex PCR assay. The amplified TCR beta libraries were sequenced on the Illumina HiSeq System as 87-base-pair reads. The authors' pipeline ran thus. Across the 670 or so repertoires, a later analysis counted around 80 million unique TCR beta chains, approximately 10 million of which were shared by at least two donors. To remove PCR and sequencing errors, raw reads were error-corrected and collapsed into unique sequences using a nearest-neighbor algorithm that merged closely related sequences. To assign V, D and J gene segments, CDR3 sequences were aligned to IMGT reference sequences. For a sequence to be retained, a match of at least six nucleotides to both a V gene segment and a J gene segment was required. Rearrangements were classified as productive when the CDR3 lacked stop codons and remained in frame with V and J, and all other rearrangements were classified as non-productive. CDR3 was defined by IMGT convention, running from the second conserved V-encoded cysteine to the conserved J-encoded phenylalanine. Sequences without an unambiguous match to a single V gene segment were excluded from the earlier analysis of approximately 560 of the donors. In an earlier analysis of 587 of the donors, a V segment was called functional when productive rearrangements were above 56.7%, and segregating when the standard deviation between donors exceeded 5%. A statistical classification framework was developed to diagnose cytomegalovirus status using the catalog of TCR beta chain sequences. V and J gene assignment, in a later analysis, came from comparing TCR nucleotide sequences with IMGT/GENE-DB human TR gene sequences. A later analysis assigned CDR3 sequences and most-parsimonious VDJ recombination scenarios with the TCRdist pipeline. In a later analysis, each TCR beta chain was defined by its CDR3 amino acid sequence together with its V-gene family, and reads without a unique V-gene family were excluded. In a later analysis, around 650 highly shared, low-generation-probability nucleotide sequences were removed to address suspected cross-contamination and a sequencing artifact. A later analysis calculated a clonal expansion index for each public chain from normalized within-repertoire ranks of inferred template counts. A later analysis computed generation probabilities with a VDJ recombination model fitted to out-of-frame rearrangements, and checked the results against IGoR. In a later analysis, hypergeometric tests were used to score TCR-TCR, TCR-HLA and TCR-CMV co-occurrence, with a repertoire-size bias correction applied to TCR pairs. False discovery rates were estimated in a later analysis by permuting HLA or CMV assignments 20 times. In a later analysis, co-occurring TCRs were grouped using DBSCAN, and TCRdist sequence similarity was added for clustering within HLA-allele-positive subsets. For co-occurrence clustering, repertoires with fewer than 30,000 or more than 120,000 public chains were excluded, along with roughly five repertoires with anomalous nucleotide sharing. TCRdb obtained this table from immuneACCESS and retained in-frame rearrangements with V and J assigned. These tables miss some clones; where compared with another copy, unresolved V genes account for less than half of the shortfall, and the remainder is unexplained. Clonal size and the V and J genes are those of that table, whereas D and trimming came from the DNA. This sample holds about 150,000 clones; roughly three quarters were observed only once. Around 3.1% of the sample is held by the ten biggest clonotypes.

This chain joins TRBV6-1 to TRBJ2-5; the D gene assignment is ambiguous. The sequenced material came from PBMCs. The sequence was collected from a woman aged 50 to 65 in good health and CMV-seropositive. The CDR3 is CASSATAQETQYF. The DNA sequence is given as TGTGCCAGCAGTGCCACAGCCCAAGAGACCCAGTACTTC.